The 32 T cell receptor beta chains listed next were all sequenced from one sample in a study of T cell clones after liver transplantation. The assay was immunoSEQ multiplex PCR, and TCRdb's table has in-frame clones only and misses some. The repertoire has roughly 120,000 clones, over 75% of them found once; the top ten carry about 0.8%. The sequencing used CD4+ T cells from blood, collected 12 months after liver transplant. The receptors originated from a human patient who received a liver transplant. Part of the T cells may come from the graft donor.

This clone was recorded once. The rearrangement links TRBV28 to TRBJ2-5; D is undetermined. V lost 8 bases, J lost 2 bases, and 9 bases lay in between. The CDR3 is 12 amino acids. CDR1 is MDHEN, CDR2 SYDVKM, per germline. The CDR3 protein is CASATPQETQYF. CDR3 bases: TGTGCCAGCGCGACACCACAAGAGACCCAGTACTTC.

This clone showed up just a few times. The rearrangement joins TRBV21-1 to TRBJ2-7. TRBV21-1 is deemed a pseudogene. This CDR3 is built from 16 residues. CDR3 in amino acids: CASSKRQKQEAYEQYF. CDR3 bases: TGTGCCAGCAGCAAAAGGCAAAAACAGGAGGCCTACGAGCAGTACTTC.

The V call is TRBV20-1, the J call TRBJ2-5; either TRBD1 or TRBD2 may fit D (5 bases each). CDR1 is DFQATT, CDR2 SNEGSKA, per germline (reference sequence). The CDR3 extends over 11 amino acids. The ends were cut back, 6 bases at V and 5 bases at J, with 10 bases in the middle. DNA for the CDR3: TGCAGTGCGGGGGACGGGGAGACCCAGTACTTC. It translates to CSAGDGETQYF.

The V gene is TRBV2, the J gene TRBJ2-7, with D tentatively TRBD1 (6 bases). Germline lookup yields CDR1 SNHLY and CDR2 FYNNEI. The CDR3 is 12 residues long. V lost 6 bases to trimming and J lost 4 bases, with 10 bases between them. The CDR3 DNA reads TGTGCCAGCAGAAGGACAGTGTACGAGCAGTACTTC. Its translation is CASRRTVYEQYF.

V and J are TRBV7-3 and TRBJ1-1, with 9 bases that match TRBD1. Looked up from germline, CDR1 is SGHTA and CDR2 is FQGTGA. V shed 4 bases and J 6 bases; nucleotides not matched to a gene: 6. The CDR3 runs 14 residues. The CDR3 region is CASSSGQGRAEAFF. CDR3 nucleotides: TGTGCCAGCAGCTCCGGACAGGGGCGTGCTGAAGCTTTCTTT.

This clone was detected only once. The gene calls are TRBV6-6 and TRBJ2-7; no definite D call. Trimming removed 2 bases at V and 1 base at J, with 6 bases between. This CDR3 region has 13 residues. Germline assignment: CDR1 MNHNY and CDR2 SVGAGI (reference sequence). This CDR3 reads CASSYLESYEQYF. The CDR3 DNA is TGTGCCAGCAGTTACCTTGAGTCCTACGAGCAGTACTTC.

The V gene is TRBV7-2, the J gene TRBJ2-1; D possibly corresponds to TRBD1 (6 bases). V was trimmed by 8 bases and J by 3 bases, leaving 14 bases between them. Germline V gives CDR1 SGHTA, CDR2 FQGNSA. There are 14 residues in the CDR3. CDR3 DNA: TGTGCCAGCTGCCGGGACAAAGTCTACAATGAGCAGTTCTTC. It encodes CASCRDKVYNEQFF. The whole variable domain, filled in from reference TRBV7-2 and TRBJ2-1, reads GAGVSQSPSNKVTEKGKDVELRCDPISGHTALYWYRQSLGQGLEFLIYFQGNSAPDKSGLPSDRFSAERTGGSVSTLTIQRTQQEDSAVYLCASCRDKVYNEQFFGPGTRLTVL.

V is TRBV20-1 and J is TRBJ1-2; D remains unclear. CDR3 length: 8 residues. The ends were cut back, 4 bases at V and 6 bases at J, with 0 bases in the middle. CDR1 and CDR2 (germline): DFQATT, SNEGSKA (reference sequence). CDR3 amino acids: CSANGYTF. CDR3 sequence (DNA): TGCAGTGCTAATGGCTACACCTTC.

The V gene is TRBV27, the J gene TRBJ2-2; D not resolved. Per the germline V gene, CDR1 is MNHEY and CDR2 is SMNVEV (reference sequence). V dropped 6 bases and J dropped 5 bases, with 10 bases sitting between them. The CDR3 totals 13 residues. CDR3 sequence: CASSVRVTGELFF. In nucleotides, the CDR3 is TGTGCCAGCAGCGTCAGAGTGACCGGGGAGCTGTTTTTT.

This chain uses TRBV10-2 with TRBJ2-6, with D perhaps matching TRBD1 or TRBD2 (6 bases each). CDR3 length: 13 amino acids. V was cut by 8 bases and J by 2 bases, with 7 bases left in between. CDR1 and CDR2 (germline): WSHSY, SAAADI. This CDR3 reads CASRGPGANVLTF. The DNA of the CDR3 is TGCGCCAGCCGGGGGCCTGGGGCCAACGTCCTGACTTTC.

The CDR3 loop is CASSAGTSGSPMSSYEQYF. In nucleotides, the CDR3 is TGCGCCAGCAGCGCGGGGACTAGCGGGAGCCCCATGAGTTCCTACGAGCAGTACTTC. The chain carries TRBV5-1 and TRBJ2-7, with 14 bases identical to TRBD2. V was pared by 4 bases and J by 1 base, with 13 bases of the junction left unmatched. Germline V gene sequence: CDR1 SGHRS, CDR2 YFSETQ. The CDR3 spans 19 residues.

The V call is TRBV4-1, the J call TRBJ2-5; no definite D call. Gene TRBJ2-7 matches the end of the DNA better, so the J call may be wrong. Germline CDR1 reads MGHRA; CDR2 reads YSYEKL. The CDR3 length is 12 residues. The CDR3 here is CASSQVLGEQYF. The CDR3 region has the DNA TGCGCCAGCAGCCAAGTTTTGGGCGAGCAGTACTTC.

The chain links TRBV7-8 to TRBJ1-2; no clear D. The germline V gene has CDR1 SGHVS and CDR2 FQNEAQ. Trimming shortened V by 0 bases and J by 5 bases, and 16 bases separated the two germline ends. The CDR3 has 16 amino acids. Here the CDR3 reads CASSLARVRIGYGYTF. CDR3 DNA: TGTGCCAGCAGCTTAGCGCGAGTCAGGATTGGGTATGGCTACACCTTC. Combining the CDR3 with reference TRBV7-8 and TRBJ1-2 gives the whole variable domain GAGVSQSPRYKVAKRGQDVALRCDPISGHVSLFWYQQALGQGPEFLTYFQNEAQLDKSGLPSDRFFAERPEGSVSTLKIQRTQQEDSAVYLCASSLARVRIGYGYTFGSGTRLTVV.

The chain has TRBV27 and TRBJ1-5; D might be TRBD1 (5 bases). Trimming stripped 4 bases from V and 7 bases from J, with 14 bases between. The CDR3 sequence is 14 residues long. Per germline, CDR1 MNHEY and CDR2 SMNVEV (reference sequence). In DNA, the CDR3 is TGTGCCAGCAGTTCTCAGGGACGTGAACAGCCCCAGCATTTT. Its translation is CASSSQGREQPQHF.

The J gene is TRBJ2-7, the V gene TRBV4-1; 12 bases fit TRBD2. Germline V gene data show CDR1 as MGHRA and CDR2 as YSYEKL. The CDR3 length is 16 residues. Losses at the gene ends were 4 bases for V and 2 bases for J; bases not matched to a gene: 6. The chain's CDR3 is CASSLGLAGGAYEQYF. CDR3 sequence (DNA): TGCGCCAGCAGCCTGGGGCTAGCGGGAGGGGCCTACGAGCAGTACTTC.

The CDR3 protein is CASSFEQSSYEQYF. The CDR3 region has the DNA TGTGCCAGCAGCTTTGAACAGTCTTCCTACGAGCAGTACTTC. The chain combines TRBV5-5 with TRBJ2-7; D gene ambiguous. The germline V and J ends were trimmed by 2 bases and 1 base, with 10 bases remaining between them. The CDR3 contains 14 residues. CDR1 is SGHKS, CDR2 YYEKEE, per germline (reference sequence).

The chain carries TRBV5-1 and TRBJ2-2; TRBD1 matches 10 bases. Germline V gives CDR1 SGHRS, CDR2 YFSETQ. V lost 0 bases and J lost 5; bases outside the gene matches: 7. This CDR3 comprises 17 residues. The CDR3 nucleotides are TGCGCCAGCAGCTTGGCCGCGACAGGGGGCCAAACCGGGGAGCTGTTTTTT. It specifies CASSLAATGGQTGELFF.

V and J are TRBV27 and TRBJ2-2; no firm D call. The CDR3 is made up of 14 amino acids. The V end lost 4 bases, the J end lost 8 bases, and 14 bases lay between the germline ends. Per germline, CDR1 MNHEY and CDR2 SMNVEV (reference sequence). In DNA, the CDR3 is TGTGCCAGCAGTTGGACCCCCCTGGCAGGGGAGCTGTTTTTT. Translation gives CASSWTPLAGELFF.

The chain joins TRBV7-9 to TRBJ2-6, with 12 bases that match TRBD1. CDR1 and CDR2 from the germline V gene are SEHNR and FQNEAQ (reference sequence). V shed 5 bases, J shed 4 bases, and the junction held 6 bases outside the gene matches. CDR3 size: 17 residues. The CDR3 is CASSPGQGAFGANVLTF. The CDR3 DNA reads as TGTGCCAGCAGCCCGGGACAGGGGGCGTTCGGGGCCAACGTCCTGACTTTC.

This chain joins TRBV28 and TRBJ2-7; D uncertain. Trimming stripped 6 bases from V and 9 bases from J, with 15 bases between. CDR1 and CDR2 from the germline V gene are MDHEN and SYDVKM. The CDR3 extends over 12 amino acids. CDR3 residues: CASSPGPLWQYF. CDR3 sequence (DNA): TGTGCCAGCAGCCCGGGTCCGCTGTGGCAGTACTTC.

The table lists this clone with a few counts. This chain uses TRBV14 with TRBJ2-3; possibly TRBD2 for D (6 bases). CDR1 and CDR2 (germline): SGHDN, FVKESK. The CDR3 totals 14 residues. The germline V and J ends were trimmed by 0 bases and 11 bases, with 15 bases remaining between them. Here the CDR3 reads CASSQDLLGTEQYF. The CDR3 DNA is TGTGCCAGCAGCCAAGATCTACTGGGGACTGAGCAGTATTTT.

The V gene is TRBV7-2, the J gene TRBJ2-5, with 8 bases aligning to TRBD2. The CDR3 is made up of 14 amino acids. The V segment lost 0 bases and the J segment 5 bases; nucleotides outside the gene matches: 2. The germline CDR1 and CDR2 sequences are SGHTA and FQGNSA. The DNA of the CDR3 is TGTGCCAGCAGCTTAGCTAGCGGGACGGAGACCCAGTACTTC. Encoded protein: CASSLASGTETQYF.

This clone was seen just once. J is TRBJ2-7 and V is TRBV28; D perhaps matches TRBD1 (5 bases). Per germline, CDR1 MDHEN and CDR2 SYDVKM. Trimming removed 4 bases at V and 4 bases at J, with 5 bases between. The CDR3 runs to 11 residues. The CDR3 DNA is TGTGCCAGCAGTTCAGGGTACGAGCAGTACTTC. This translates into CASSSGYEQYF.

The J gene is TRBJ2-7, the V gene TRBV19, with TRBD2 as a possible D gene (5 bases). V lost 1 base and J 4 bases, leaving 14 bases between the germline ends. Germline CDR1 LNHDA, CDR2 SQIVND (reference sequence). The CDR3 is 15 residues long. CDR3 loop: CASSIGASREYEQYF. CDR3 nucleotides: TGTGCCAGTAGTATAGGGGCTAGTCGGGAATACGAGCAGTACTTC. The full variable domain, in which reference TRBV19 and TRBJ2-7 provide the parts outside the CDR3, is DGGITQSPKYLFRKEGQNVTLSCEQNLNHDAMYWYRQDPGQGLRLIYYSQIVNDFQKGDIAEGYSVSREKKESFPLTVTSAQKNPTAFYLCASSIGASREYEQYFGPGTRLTVT.

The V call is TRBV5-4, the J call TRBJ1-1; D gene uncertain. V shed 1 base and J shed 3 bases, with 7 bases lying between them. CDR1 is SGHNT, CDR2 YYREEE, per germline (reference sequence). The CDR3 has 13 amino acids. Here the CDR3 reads CASSLTRDTEAFF. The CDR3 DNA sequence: TGTGCCAGCAGCTTGACCCGGGACACTGAAGCTTTCTTT.

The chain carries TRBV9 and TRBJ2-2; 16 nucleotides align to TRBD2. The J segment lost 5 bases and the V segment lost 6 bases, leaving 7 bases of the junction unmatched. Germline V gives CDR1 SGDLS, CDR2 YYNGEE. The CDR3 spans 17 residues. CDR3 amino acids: CASTRGLAGGNTGELFF. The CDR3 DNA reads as TGTGCCAGCACCAGGGGACTAGCGGGAGGGAATACCGGGGAGCTGTTTTTT.

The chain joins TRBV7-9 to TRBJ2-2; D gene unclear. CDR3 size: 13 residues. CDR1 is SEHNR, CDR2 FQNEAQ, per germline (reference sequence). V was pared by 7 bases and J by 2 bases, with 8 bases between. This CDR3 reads CASTPGNTGELFF. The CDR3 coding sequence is TGTGCCAGCACCCCAGGAAACACCGGGGAGCTGTTTTTT.

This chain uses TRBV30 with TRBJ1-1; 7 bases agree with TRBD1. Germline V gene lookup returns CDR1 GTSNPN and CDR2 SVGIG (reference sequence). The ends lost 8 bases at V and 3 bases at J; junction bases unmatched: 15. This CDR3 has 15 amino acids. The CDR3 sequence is CASEQGTRTDTEAFF. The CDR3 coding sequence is TGTGCCAGTGAACAGGGGACACGCACGGACACTGAAGCTTTCTTT. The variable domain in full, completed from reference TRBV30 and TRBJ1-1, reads SQTIHQWPATLVQPVGSPLSLECTVEGTSNPNLYWYRQAAGRGLQLLFYSVGIGQISSEVPQNLSASRPQDRQFILSSKKLLLSDSGFYLCASEQGTRTDTEAFFGQGTRLTVV.

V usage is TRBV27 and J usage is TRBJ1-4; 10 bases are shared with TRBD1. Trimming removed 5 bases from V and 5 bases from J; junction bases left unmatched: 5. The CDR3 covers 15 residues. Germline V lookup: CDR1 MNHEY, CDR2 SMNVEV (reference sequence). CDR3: CASSPWTGGNEKLFF. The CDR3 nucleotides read TGTGCCAGCAGTCCCTGGACAGGGGGGAATGAAAAACTGTTTTTT.

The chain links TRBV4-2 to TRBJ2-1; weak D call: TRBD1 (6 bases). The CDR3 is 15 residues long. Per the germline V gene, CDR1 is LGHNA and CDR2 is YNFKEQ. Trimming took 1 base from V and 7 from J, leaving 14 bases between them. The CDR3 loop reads CASSQVPQGKNEQFF. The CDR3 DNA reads TGTGCCAGCAGCCAAGTGCCACAGGGTAAAAATGAGCAGTTCTTC.

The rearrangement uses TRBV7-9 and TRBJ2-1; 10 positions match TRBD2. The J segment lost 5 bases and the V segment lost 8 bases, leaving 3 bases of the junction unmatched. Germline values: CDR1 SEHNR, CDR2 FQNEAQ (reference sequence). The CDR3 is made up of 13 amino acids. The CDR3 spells CASRTSGNNEQFF. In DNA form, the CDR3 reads TGTGCCAGCCGGACTAGCGGAAACAATGAGCAGTTCTTC. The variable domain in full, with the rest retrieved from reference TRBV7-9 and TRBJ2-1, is DTGVSQNPRHKITKRGQNVTFRCDPISEHNRLYWYRQTLGQGPEFLTYFQNEAQLEKSRLLSDRFSAERPKGSFSTLEIQRTEQGDSAMYLCASRTSGNNEQFFGPGTRLTVL.

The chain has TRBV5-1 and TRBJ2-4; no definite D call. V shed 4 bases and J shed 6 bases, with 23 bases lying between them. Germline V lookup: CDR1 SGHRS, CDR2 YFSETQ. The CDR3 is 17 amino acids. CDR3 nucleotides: TGCGCCAGCAGCCCGCACACTCTAGGGTTTATGGGAAACATTCAGTACTTC. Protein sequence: CASSPHTLGFMGNIQYF.